Reported below is one T cell receptor (beta chain). Germline loops: CDR1 WNHNN, CDR2 SYGVQD (reference sequence). With 7 bases clipped from V and 7 bases from J, the junction kept 4 bases outside the gene matches. This CDR3 comprises 13 residues. Method: immunoSEQ multiplex PCR; TCRdb's copy keeps in-frame clones and lacks some. The sample holds 300,000 to 400,000 clones, more than 75% seen once. The sample originates from a study of blood T cell repertoires in COVID-19. Sequencing was done on a sample of PBMCs or T cells enriched from blood (not recorded which). The chain is built from TRBV10-1 and TRBJ1-6; 7 nucleotides match TRBD1. The origin of this receptor is a woman between 25 and 40 years old with acute COVID-19. This chain's CDR3 is CASTRDSNSPLHF. As DNA, the CDR3 is TGCGCCAGCACCCGGGACAGCAATTCACCCCTCCACTTT.